These T cell receptor beta chains were read from a single sample in a study of T cells expressing NK-cell markers. TCRdb re-called the 5' RACE reads, yielding one record per CDR3 amino acid sequence without DNA. The sample's table shows 500,000 or so distinct CDR3 sequences. Sequencing input: blood T cells: a sorted CD56 or NKG2C T cell subset, CD4+ or CD8+ T cells, or bulk PBMC T cells (not recorded which). These receptors all come from a man in his late teens or twenties in good health. Each CDR3 is given with its conserved first and last residue.

V,J,CDR3
TRBV6-5,TRBJ2-5,CASSYSGPQETQYF
TRBV4-3,TRBJ2-7,CASSQDGTGYYEQYF
TRBV5-1,TRBJ2-3,CASSLAGLDTDTQYF
TRBV6-2/TRBV6-3,TRBJ1-4,CASSTLGQVAKLFF
TRBV11-1,TRBJ2-1,CASSTWGDEQFF
TRBV9,TRBJ2-1,CASGLMGGPWDEQFF
TRBV7-9,TRBJ2-2,CASSFKREGRNTGELFF
TRBV6-5,TRBJ2-1,CASSYERYYNEQFF
TRBV7-2,TRBJ2-1,CASSLVGTSVFNEQFF
TRBV20-1,TRBJ2-2,CSARAPHTGELFF
TRBV12-3/TRBV12-4,TRBJ1-6,CASSHDVWYSPLHF
TRBV7-8,TRBJ2-1,CASSLGGGLAAKSAFF
TRBV18,TRBJ1-5,CASSPRGQGGGNQPQHF
TRBV10-3,TRBJ2-3,CATQGGGTDTQYF
TRBV5-1,TRBJ2-1,CASSLVSSAKPYNEQFF
TRBV5-5,TRBJ1-2,CASSPGPPGYTF
TRBV20-1,TRBJ2-5,CSAREPGGAKETQYF
TRBV25-1,TRBJ2-5,CASSEGAGMQETQYF
TRBV7-2,TRBJ2-1,CASSLSFEQFF
TRBV5-6,TRBJ2-2,CASSLTSGIAGELFF
TRBV24-1,TRBJ2-3,CATSDRGLAEITDTQYF
TRBV20-1,TRBJ1-1,CSAYRDTTNTEAFF
TRBV2,TRBJ2-1,CASSVIDFSYNEQFF
TRBV24-1,TRBJ2-3,CATSGQREGLNTQYF
TRBV27,TRBJ2-7,CASSLYSGRDIEQYF
TRBV20-1,TRBJ2-7,CSASPGGPYEQYF
TRBV20-1,TRBJ2-5,CSASVRDRFKETQYF
TRBV10-3,TRBJ2-1,CAIGTSELYNEQFF
TRBV18,TRBJ1-4,CASSTTGTGIEKLFF
TRBV12-3/TRBV12-4,TRBJ2-2,CASHSDTGELFF
TRBV12-3/TRBV12-4,TRBJ2-1,CASSSVRDANNEQFF
TRBV6-5,TRBJ2-1,CASRTMRYNEQFF
TRBV20-1,TRBJ2-7,CSRLEGASYEQYF
TRBV6-1,TRBJ2-1,CASSPDRRTYNEQFF
TRBV2,TRBJ2-3,CASRPRAGASTDTQYF
TRBV7-6,TRBJ1-2,CASSPTPDRDGYTF
TRBV12-3/TRBV12-4,TRBJ2-7,CASSISFYEQYF
TRBV9,TRBJ2-1,CASRDGAGGSYNEQFF
TRBV12-3/TRBV12-4,TRBJ1-3,CASRDLQTASGNTIYF
TRBV10-3,TRBJ2-3,CAISGGTLGTDTQYF
TRBV20-1,TRBJ2-1,CSAPLLGGNEQFF
TRBV20-1,TRBJ2-7,CSAGGLAGGVGQYF
TRBV24-1,TRBJ1-5,CATSDVTGSNQPQHF
TRBV9,TRBJ2-1,CASSAPDRGHEQFF
TRBV7-9,TRBJ2-1,CASSFAPGQSYNEQFF
TRBV3-1,TRBJ2-1,CASVTSGSNEQFF
TRBV29-1,TRBJ2-5,CSVDRAGRETQYF
TRBV12-3/TRBV12-4,TRBJ2-7,CASRSAGTGGSYEQYF
TRBV5-1,TRBJ2-1,CASSLAAGGPGEQFF
TRBV7-8,TRBJ2-1,CASRAGTSSNEQFF
TRBV11-2,TRBJ1-6,CASSPGDRSYNSPLHF
TRBV19,TRBJ2-2,CASAPGAAGELFF
TRBV20-1,TRBJ1-1,CSARVRTGGPNTEAFF
TRBV12-3/TRBV12-4,TRBJ2-1,CASSYRGTSGGEQFF
TRBV7-9,TRBJ2-4,CASSLRSEGVGAQYF
TRBV20-1,TRBJ2-3,CSGRGTSGLDTQYF
TRBV2,TRBJ1-2,CAPWDRGYGYTF